This is a list of T cell receptor beta chains from one sample in a study of CD8+ T cells in alopecia areata. Repertoires were generated with immunoSEQ multiplex PCR, while TCRdb's copy carries only in-frame clones and drops some. Of over 150,000 clones in the sample, roughly 62% were seen once. Material: CD8+ T cells sorted from blood, obtained at week 24, from a patient treated with tofacitinib. Every receptor here comes from a human donor with alopecia areata. The CDR3 runs from the conserved cysteine through the conserved F or W. D genes are given only for firm matches. The size field is filled for only some rows; it gives once, few, many or a size class.

clone_size,j_call,d_call,v_call,cdr3_aa,cdr3_nt
NA,TRBJ2-1,NA,TRBV13,CASSEDVSNEQFF,TGTGCCAGCAGCGAAGACGTATCAAATGAGCAGTTCTTC
few,TRBJ1-2,TRBD1,TRBV29-1,CSVDPDRGSGYTF,TGCAGCGTTGACCCAGACAGGGGATCCGGCTACACCTTC
NA,TRBJ1-1,TRBD1,TRBV6-6,CASYPWQGEWTEAFF,TGTGCCAGCTATCCCTGGCAGGGGGAGTGGACTGAAGCTTTCTTT
NA,TRBJ2-1,NA,TRBV18,CASSPGALNEQFF,TGTGCCAGCTCACCGGGAGCCTTGAATGAGCAGTTCTTC
NA,TRBJ2-7,NA,TRBV19,CASSTAGTSYEQYF,TGTGCCAGTAGTACCGCCGGGACAAGCTACGAGCAGTACTTC
NA,TRBJ2-3,NA,TRBV25-1,CASSSRASSTDTQYF,TGTGCCAGCAGTTCCCGGGCCTCGAGCACAGATACGCAGTATTTT
once,TRBJ1-5,NA,TRBV27,CASSFRAGDQPQHF,TGTGCCAGCAGTTTTAGGGCAGGCGATCAGCCCCAGCATTTT
NA,TRBJ2-2,NA,TRBV5-1,CASSSNPPGLKEWLFF,TGCGCCAGCAGCTCCAACCCGCCGGGACTTAAGGAATGGCTGTTTTTT
NA,TRBJ2-3,TRBD2,TRBV7-9,CASSPRLSGDTTDTQYF,TGTGCCAGCAGCCCACGGTTGAGCGGGGATACCACAGATACGCAGTATTTT
NA,TRBJ2-5,TRBD1,TRBV5-6,CASSPYRDRGRGRSETQYF,TGTGCCAGCAGCCCGTACCGGGACAGGGGTAGAGGGAGGTCGGAGACCCAGTACTTC
NA,TRBJ2-7,TRBD1,TRBV6-5,CASSYGTAESYEQYF,TGTGCCAGCAGTTACGGGACAGCGGAATCCTACGAGCAGTACTTC
NA,TRBJ2-2,TRBD2,TRBV30,CAWGSGANTGELFF,TGTGCCTGGGGCAGCGGGGCGAACACCGGGGAGCTGTTTTTT
NA,TRBJ2-7,NA,TRBV5-6,CASSLGRNYEQYF,TGTGCCAGCAGCCTGGGACGGAACTACGAGCAGTACTTC
NA,TRBJ2-1,NA,TRBV5-6,CASSLWRDEQFF,TGTGCCAGCAGCTTGTGGAGGGATGAGCAGTTCTTC
NA,TRBJ1-3,NA,TRBV30,CACIHSVSGNTIYF,TGTGCCTGCATACATAGCGTCTCTGGAAACACCATATATTTT
NA,TRBJ2-2,NA,TRBV30,CAWNGGNTGELFF,TGTGCCTGGAACGGGGGGAACACCGGGGAGCTGTTTTTT
few,TRBJ1-2,NA,TRBV29-1,CSVWQGINYGYTF,TGCAGCGTTTGGCAGGGTATCAACTATGGCTACACCTTC
NA,TRBJ2-1,TRBD1,TRBV12-5,CAAGQGTSYNEQFF,TGTGCTGCCGGACAGGGGACTTCCTACAATGAGCAGTTCTTC
NA,TRBJ2-3,TRBD2,TRBV7-2,CASSPHTSVLRTDTQYF,TGTGCCAGCAGCCCCCATACTAGCGTTCTGCGCACAGATACGCAGTATTTT
NA,TRBJ1-2,NA,TRBV9,CATRGGLSGYTF,TGTGCCACCCGAGGAGGGCTCTCTGGCTACACCTTC
NA,TRBJ2-7,NA,TRBV30,CAWMGGTYEQYF,TGTGCCTGGATGGGCGGAACCTACGAGCAGTACTTC
NA,TRBJ2-5,NA,TRBV15,CATSSLTATHRETQYF,TGTGCCACCAGCAGCTTGACGGCAACGCACCGGGAGACCCAGTACTTC
NA,TRBJ2-7,NA,TRBV30,CAWGQSYEQYF,TGTGCCTGGGGACAGTCCTACGAGCAGTACTTC
NA,TRBJ2-7,NA,TRBV29-1,CSVEDGGSYEQYF,TGCAGCGTTGAAGATGGGGGCAGCTACGAGCAGTACTTC
NA,TRBJ1-2,NA,TRBV5-1,CASSLAEGLGGYTF,TGCGCCAGCAGCTTGGCCGAGGGGTTGGGAGGCTACACCTTC
NA,TRBJ1-2,NA,TRBV5-1,CASSFIGETNYGYTF,TGCGCCAGCAGCTTCATAGGGGAAACTAACTATGGCTACACCTTC
NA,TRBJ2-2,NA,TRBV2,CASSPPTGPGELFF,TGTGCCAGCAGTCCCCCCACAGGGCCCGGGGAGCTGTTTTTT
NA,TRBJ2-4,NA,TRBV15,CATSRDRPTQGTLAKNIQYF,TGTGCCACCAGCAGAGATCGCCCAACCCAGGGGACTTTAGCCAAAAACATTCAGTACTTC
NA,TRBJ2-5,NA,TRBV25-1,CASSDDRIETQYF,TGTGCCAGCAGTGACGACAGGATAGAGACCCAGTACTTC